The text below deals with one T cell receptor (beta chain). The CDR3 is made up of 13 amino acids. V lost 3 bases, J lost 5 bases, and 11 bases lay in between. Germline loops: CDR1 SGDLS, CDR2 YYNGEE. TCRdb keeps only in-frame clones here, not all; method: immunoSEQ multiplex PCR. The sample includes a few hundred thousand clones, 85% of them seen just once. This sample was taken from a study of blood T cell repertoires in COVID-19. In the study overall: Italy, Spain and the United States were the sources of the convalescent and acute COVID-19 samples.

Sequenced sample: PBMCs or T cells enriched from blood (not recorded which). The rearrangement joins TRBV9 to TRBJ2-5; D gene ambiguous. This sequence was found in a woman between 45 and 65 years old who had recovered from COVID-19. CDR3 sequence: CASSGSTRETQYF. CDR3 coding DNA: TGTGCCAGCAGCGGATCTACGCGGGAGACCCAGTACTTC.